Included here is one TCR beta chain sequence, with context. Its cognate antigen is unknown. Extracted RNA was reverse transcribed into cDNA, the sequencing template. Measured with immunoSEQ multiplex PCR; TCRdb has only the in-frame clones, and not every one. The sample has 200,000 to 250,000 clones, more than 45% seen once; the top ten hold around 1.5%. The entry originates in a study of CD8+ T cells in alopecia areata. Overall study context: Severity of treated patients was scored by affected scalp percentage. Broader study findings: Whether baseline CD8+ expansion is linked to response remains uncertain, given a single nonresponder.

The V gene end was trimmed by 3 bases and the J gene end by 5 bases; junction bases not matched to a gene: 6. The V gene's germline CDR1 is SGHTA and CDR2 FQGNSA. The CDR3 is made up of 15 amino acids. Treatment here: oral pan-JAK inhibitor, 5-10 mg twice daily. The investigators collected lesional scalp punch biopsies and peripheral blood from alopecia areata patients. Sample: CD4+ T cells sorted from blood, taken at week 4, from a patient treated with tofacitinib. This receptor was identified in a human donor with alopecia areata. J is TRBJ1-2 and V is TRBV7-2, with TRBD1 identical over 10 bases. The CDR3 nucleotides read TGTGCCAGCAGCTTTGCCGGGACAGGGGAGTATGGCTACACCTTC. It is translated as CASSFAGTGEYGYTF.